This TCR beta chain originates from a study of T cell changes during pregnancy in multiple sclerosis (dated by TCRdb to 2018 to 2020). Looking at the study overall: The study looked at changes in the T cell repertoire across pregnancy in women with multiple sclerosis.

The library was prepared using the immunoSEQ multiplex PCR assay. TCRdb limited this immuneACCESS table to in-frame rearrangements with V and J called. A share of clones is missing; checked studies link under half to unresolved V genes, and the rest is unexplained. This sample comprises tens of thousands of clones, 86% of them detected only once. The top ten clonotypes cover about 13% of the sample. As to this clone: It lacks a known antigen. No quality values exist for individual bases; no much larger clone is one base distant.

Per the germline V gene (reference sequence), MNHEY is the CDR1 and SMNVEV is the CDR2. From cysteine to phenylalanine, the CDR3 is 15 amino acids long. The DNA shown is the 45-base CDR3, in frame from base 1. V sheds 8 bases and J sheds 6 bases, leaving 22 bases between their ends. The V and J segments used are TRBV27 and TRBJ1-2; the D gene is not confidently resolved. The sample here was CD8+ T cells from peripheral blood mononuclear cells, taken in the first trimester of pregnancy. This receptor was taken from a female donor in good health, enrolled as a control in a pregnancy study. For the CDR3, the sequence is CASGSLFGDEDGYTF. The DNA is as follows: TGTGCCAGCGGTTCCTTATTCGGGGATGAGGATGGCTACACCTTC.